These 15 T cell receptor beta chains came from one sample sequenced in a study of blood T cell repertoires in COVID-19. The data were produced by immunoSEQ multiplex PCR, yet TCRdb's version contains in-frame clones alone and is incomplete. The repertoire holds around 78,000 clones, with around nine tenths as singletons. The sample consisted of peripheral blood. The receptors here all came from a woman aged 55 to 70 with acute or convalescent COVID-19.

This chain uses TRBV5-4 with TRBJ2-1, with a possible D match to TRBD2 (5 bases). Germline V CDR1 and CDR2: SGHNT, YYREEE (reference sequence). This CDR3 is built from 12 residues. V dropped 7 bases and J dropped 9 bases, with 14 bases sitting between them. In DNA, the CDR3 is TGTGCCAGCCTGCACCCACGGGGTGAGCAGTTCTTC. Translated, it gives CASLHPRGEQFF.

This clone was picked up a small number of times. V and J are TRBV28 and TRBJ1-5, with a weak D call TRBD1 (5 bases). The CDR3 sequence is 16 residues long. V lost 0 bases, J lost 0 bases, and 9 bases lay in between. Germline V gives CDR1 MDHEN, CDR2 SYDVKM. The chain's CDR3 is CASSLWTVGSNQPQHF. The CDR3 region has the DNA TGTGCCAGCAGTTTATGGACAGTCGGTAGCAATCAGCCCCAGCATTTT.

This chain joins TRBV9 and TRBJ2-2; 7 bases agree with TRBD1. Trimming at V came to 0 bases and at J to 1 base, leaving 0 bases not matched to a gene. The CDR3 has 15 residues. Germline V gene sequence: CDR1 SGDLS, CDR2 YYNGEE. CDR3 amino acids: CASSVGTGNTGELFF. The CDR3 bases are TGTGCCAGCAGCGTAGGGACAGGGAACACCGGGGAGCTGTTTTTT.

This chain connects TRBV18 to TRBJ1-2; the match to TRBD1 covers 10 bases. Trimming removed 3 bases from V and 6 bases from J; junction bases left unmatched: 10. This CDR3 is 16 amino acids long. Germline V gene lookup returns CDR1 KGHSH and CDR2 LQKENI. This CDR3 is CASSPSTGGIGDGYTF. In DNA, the CDR3 is TGTGCCAGCTCACCCTCGACAGGGGGCATTGGGGATGGCTACACCTTC.

This chain connects TRBV18 to TRBJ1-6, with 10 bases aligning to TRBD1. This CDR3 spans 16 amino acids. CDR1 is KGHSH, CDR2 LQKENI, per germline. The J segment lost 5 bases and the V segment lost 1 base, leaving 2 bases of the junction unmatched. The CDR3 DNA reads TGTGCCAGCTCACCACTAGGACAGGGGGATAATTCACCCCTCCACTTT. This encodes CASSPLGQGDNSPLHF.

This chain uses TRBV6-6 with TRBJ1-4, with 8 bases fitting TRBD1. CDR1 and CDR2 (germline): MNHNY, SVGAGI (reference sequence). Trimming at V came to 2 bases and at J to 6 bases, leaving 5 bases not matched to a gene. The CDR3 extends over 15 amino acids. The CDR3 is CASSYGRGRHEKLFF. The CDR3 region has the DNA TGTGCCAGCAGTTACGGCAGGGGGCGTCATGAAAAACTGTTTTTT.

This clone has just a few counts. This chain connects TRBV6-2 or TRBV6-3 to TRBJ2-7, with 8 bases that match TRBD1. Germline V gene sequence: CDR1 MNHEY, CDR2 SVGEGT. The CDR3 is 15 amino acids. The J segment lost 4 bases and the V segment lost 5 bases, leaving 10 bases of the junction unmatched. This CDR3 reads CASSNRGSLKYEQYF. CDR3 DNA: TGTGCCAGCAGTAACAGGGGGTCGCTCAAGTACGAGCAGTACTTC.

The rearrangement uses TRBV5-1 and TRBJ1-1, with D perhaps matching TRBD1 (5 bases). Germline V lookup: CDR1 SGHRS, CDR2 YFSETQ. This CDR3 contains 14 residues. V lost 4 bases, J lost 1 base, and 11 bases lay in between. The CDR3 sequence: CASSPVQGNTEAFF. CDR3 coding DNA: TGCGCCAGCAGCCCCGTGCAGGGGAACACTGAAGCTTTCTTT. The entire variable domain, with the rest obtained from reference TRBV5-1 and TRBJ1-1, is as follows: KAGVTQTPRYLIKTRGQQVTLSCSPISGHRSVSWYQQTPGQGLQFLFEYFSETQRNKGNFPGRFSGRQFSNSRSEMNVSTLELGDSALYLCASSPVQGNTEAFFGQGTRLTVV.

The V call is TRBV3-1 (or the pseudogene TRBV3-2), the J call TRBJ2-7; D is unclear. From germline, CDR1 is LGHDT and CDR2 YNNKEL (reference sequence). CDR3 size: 16 residues. V dropped 0 bases and J dropped 2 bases, with 14 bases sitting between them. The CDR3 bases are TGTGCCAGCAGCCAAGATTTAACGTTCGGAGCCTACGAGCAGTACTTC. It specifies CASSQDLTFGAYEQYF.

The chain couples TRBV4-1 to TRBJ2-1, with D hard to call. This CDR3 has 15 residues. Germline-derived CDR1 and CDR2 are MGHRA and YSYEKL. Between the trimmed V and J ends, which lost 6 bases and 0 bases, there was a span of 12 bases. CDR3 in amino acids: CASRPHPSSYNEQFF. CDR3 bases: TGCGCCAGCAGACCCCACCCGAGCTCCTACAATGAGCAGTTCTTC.

The rearrangement joins TRBV4-2 to TRBJ1-5, with D uncertain. In germline, CDR1 is LGHNA, CDR2 YNFKEQ. The CDR3 is 14 amino acids. The germline V and J ends were trimmed by 1 base and 2 bases, with 6 bases remaining between them. This CDR3 is CASSQVSGNQPQHF. In DNA form, the CDR3 reads TGTGCCAGCAGCCAAGTTTCTGGCAATCAGCCCCAGCATTTT.

The rearrangement links TRBV4-2 to TRBJ2-7; D is unclear. The CDR3 is 11 amino acids. The germline gives CDR1 LGHNA, CDR2 YNFKEQ. V lost 5 bases to trimming and J lost 2 bases, with 4 bases between them. The CDR3 region is CASSNTYEQYF. The DNA of the CDR3 is TGTGCCAGCAGCAATACCTACGAGCAGTACTTC.

J is TRBJ1-2 and V is TRBV4-1; D not resolved. Trimming stripped 2 bases from V and 5 bases from J, with 9 bases between. This CDR3 has 13 residues. Germline lookup yields CDR1 MGHRA and CDR2 YSYEKL. The CDR3 loop reads CASSQTTGYGYTF. DNA of the CDR3: TGCGCCAGCAGCCAAACGACGGGATATGGCTACACCTTC.

This clone came up a few times. The V and J genes are TRBV19 and TRBJ2-7; 9 bases are shared with TRBD1. V dropped 4 bases and J dropped 5; count of bases not matched to a gene: 15. This CDR3 region has 17 residues. Germline CDR1 LNHDA, CDR2 SQIVND (reference sequence). The CDR3 bases are TGTGCCAGTAGTACCCCCCCAGGGACAGGGAGTCTGCACGAGCAGTACTTC. It yields the protein CASSTPPGTGSLHEQYF.

This chain uses TRBV19 with TRBJ1-1; D not resolved. Trimming cost V 1 base and J 0 bases, with 6 bases left between them. The CDR3 is 14 residues long. CDR1 is LNHDA, CDR2 SQIVND, per germline (reference sequence). The CDR3 sequence is CASSIGGVNTEAFF. In DNA form, the CDR3 reads TGTGCCAGTAGTATAGGAGGAGTGAACACTGAAGCTTTCTTT. Based on the CDR3 plus reference TRBV19 and TRBJ1-1, the full variable domain is DGGITQSPKYLFRKEGQNVTLSCEQNLNHDAMYWYRQDPGQGLRLIYYSQIVNDFQKGDIAEGYSVSREKKESFPLTVTSAQKNPTAFYLCASSIGGVNTEAFFGQGTRLTVV.